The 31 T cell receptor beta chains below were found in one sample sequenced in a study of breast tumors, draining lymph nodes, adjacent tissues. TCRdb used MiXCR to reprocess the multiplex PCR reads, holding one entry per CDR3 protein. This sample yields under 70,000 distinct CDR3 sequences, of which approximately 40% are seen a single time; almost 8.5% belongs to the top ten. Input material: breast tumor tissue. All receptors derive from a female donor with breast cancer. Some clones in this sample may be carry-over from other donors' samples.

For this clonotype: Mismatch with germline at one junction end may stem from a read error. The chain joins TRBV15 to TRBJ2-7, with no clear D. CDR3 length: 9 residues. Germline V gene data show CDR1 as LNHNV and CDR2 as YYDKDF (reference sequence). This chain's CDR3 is CATSSPVFF. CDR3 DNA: TGTGCCACCAGCAGCCCGGTTTTCTTC.

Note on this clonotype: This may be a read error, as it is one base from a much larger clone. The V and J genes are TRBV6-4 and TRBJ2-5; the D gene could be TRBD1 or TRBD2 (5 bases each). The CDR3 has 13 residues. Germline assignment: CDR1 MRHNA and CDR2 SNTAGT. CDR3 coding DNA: TGTGCCAGCAGGCTTGTGGGGGAAGAGGCCCAGTACTTC. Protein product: CASRLVGEEAQYF.

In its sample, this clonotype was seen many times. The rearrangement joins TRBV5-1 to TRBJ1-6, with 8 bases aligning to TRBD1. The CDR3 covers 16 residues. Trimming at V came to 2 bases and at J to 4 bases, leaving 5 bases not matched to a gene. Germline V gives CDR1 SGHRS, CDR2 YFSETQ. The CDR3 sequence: CASSFGQGRYNSPLHF. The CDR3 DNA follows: TGCGCCAGCAGCTTTGGACAGGGTCGATATAATTCACCCCTCCACTTT.

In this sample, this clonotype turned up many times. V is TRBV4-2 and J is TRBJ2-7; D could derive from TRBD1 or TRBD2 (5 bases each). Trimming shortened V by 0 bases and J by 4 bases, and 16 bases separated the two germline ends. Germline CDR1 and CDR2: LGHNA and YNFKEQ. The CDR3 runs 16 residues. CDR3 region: CASSQEGTVSGYEQYF. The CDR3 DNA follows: TGTGCCAGCAGCCAAGAAGGGACCGTTTCGGGGTACGAGCAGTACTTC.

The CDR3 protein is CATSDFLLAGELFF. CDR3 nucleotides: TGTGCCACCAGTGATTTTCTTCTAGCGGGGGAGCTGTTTTTT. The chain joins TRBV24-1 to TRBJ2-2, with a possible D match to TRBD2 (6 bases). This CDR3 has 14 residues. Germline V gene data show CDR1 as KGHDR and CDR2 as SFDVKD. Trimming left V 1 base short and J 8 bases short, with 10 bases between.

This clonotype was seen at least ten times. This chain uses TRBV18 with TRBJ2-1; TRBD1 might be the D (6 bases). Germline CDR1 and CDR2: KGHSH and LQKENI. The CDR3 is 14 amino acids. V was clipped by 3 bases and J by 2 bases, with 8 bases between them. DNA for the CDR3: TGTGCCAGCTCACCGACAGGAACCTACAATGAGCAGTTCTTC. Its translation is CASSPTGTYNEQFF.

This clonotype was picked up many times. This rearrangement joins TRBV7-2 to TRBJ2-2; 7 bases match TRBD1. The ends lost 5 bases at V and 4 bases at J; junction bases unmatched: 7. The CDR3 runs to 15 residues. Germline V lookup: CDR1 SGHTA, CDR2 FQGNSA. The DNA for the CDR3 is TGTGCCAGCAGCCGACAGGGCGGCGGCACCGGGGAGCTGTTTTTT. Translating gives CASSRQGGGTGELFF.

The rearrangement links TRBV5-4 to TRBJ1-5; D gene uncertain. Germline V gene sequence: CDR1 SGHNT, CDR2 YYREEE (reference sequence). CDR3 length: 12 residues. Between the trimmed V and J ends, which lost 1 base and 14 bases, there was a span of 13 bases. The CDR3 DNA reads TGTGCCAGCAGCTTGACAGATTACAATGAGCATTTT. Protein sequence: CASSLTDYNEHF.

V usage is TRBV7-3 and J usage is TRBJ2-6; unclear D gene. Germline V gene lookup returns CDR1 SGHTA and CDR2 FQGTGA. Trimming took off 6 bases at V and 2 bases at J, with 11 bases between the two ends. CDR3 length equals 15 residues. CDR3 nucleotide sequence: TGTGCCAGCAGTCCACAGTCAGCTGGGGCCAACGTCCTGACTTTC. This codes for CASSPQSAGANVLTF.

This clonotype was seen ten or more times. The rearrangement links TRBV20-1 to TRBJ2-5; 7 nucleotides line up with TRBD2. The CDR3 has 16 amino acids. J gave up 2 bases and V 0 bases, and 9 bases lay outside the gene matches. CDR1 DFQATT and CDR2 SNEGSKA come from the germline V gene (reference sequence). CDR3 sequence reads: CSARDLLAATQETQYF. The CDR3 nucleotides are TGCAGTGCTAGAGATCTCCTAGCGGCAACACAAGAGACCCAGTACTTC.

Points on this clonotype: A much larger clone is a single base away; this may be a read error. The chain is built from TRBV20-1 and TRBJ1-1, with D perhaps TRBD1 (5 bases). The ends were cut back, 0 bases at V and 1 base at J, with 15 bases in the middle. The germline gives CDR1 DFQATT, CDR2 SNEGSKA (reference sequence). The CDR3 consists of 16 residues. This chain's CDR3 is CSAREGRGAGNTEAFF. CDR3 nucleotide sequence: TGCAGTGCTAGAGAGGGGAGGGGCGCGGGGAACACTGAAGCTTTCTTT.

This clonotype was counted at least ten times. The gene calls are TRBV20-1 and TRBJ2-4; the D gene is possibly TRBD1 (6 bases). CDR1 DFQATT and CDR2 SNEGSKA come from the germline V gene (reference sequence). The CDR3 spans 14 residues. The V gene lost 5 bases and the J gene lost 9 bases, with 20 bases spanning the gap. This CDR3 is CSAGGVGGIGIQYF. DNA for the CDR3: TGCAGTGCTGGCGGCGTAGGGGGAATTGGCATTCAGTACTTC.

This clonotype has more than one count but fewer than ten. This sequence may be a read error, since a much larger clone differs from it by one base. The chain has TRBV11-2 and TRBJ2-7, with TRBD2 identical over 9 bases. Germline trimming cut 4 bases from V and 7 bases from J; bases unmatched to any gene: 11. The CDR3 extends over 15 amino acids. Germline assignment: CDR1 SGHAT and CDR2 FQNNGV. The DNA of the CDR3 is TGTGCCAGCAGCTCGAGACTAGCGGCGGCACGGGAGCAGTACTTC. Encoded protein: CASSSRLAAAREQYF.

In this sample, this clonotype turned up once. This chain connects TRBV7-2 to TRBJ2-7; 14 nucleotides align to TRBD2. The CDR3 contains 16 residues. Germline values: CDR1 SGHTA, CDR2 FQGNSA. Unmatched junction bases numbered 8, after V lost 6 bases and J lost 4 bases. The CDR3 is CASRTSGGAIGYEQYF. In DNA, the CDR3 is TGTGCCAGCAGGACTAGCGGGGGGGCCATCGGATACGAGCAGTACTTC.

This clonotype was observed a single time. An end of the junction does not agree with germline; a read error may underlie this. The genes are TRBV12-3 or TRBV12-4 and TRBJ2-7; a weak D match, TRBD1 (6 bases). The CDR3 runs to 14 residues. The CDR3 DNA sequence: TGTGCTAGCAGTTTTTTGGGGGCGTTCTACAAGCAGTACTTC. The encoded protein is CASSFLGAFYKQYF.

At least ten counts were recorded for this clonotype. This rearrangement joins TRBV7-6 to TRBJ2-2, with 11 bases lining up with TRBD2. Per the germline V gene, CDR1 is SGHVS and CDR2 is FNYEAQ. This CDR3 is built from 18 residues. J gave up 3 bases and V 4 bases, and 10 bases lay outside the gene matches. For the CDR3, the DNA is TGTGCCAGCAGCTATAGCCCTAGCGGGGGGTTCTACACCGGGGAGCTGTTTTTT. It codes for CASSYSPSGGFYTGELFF.

CDR3 in DNA: TGTGCCAGCAGTTGGACAGGGAATAATTCACCCCTCCACTTT. This translates into CASSWTGNNSPLHF. The V and J genes are TRBV25-1 and TRBJ1-6; 8 positions match TRBD1. Germline trimming cut 5 bases from V and 5 bases from J; bases unmatched to any gene: 2. The CDR3 covers 14 residues. Germline V gene data show CDR1 as MGHDK and CDR2 as SYGVNS.

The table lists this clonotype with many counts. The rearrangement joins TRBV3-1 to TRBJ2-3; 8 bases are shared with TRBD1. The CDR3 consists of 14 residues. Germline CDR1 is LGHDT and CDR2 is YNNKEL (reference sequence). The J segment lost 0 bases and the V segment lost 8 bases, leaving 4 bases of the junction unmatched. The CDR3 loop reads CASDRQGSTDTQYF. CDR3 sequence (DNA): TGTGCCAGCGACCGACAGGGGAGCACAGATACGCAGTATTTT.

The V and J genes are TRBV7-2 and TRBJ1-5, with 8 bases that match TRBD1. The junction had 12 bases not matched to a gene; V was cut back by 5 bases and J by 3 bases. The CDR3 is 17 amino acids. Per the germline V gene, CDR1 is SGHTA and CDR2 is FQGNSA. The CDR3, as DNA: TGTGCCAGCAGCGAGCCGGACAGGGAGGGGAACAATCAGCCCCAGCATTTT. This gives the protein CASSEPDREGNNQPQHF.

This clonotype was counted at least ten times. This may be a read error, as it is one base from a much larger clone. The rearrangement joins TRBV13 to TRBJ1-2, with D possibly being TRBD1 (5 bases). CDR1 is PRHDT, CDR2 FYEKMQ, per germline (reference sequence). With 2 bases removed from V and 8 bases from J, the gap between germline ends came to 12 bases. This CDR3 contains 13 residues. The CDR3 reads CASSLPGLGGYTF. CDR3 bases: TGTGCCAGCAGCTTACCGGGGCTGGGCGGCTACACCTTC.

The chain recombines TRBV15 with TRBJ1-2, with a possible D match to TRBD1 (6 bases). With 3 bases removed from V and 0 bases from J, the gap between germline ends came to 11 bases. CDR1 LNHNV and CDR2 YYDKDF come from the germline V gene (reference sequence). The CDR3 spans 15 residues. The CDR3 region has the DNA TGTGCCACCAGCAGGGGACAAGGTGCTAACTATGGCTACACCTTC. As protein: CATSRGQGANYGYTF.

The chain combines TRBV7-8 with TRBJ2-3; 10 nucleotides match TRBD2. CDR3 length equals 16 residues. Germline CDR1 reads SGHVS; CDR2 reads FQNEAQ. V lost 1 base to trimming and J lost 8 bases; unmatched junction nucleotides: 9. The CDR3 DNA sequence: TGTGCCAGCAGCTTAGGAGCGGGAGGGCCGAAGTCTACGCAGTATTTT. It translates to CASSLGAGGPKSTQYF.

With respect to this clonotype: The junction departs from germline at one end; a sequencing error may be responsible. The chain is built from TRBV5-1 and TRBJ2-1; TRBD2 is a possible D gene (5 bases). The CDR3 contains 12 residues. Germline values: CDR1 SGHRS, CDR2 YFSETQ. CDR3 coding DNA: TGCGCCAGCAGCTTGGCCGGCAATGAGCGGTCCTTC. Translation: CASSLAGNERSF.

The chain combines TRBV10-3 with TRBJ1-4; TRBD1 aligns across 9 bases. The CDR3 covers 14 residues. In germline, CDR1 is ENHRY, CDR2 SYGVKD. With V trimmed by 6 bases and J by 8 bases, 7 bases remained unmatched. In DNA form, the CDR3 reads TGTGCCATCAGCCGGGACAGGGCCGGGGAAAAACTGTTTTTT. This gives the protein CAISRDRAGEKLFF.

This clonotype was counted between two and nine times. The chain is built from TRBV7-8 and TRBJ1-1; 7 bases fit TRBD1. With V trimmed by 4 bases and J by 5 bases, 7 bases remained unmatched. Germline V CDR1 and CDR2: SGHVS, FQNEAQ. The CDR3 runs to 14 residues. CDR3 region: CASSSQGDTTEAFF. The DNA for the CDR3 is TGTGCCAGCAGCTCCCAGGGGGACACTACTGAAGCTTTCTTT. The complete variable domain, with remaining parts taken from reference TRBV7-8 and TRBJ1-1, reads GAGVSQSPRYKVAKRGQDVALRCDPISGHVSLFWYQQALGQGPEFLTYFQNEAQLDKSGLPSDRFFAERPEGSVSTLKIQRTQQEDSAVYLCASSSQGDTTEAFFGQGTRLTVV.

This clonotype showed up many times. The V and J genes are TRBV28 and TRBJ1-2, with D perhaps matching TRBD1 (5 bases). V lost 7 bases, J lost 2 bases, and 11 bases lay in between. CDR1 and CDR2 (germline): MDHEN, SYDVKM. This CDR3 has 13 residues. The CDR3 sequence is CASTGKANYGYTF. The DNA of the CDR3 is TGTGCCAGCACAGGGAAGGCAAACTATGGCTACACCTTC.

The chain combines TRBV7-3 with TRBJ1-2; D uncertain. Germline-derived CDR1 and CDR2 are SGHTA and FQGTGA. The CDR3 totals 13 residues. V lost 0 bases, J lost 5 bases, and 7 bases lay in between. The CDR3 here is CASSLTGSYGYTF. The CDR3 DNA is TGTGCCAGCAGCTTAACGGGTTCATATGGCTACACCTTC.

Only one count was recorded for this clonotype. CDR3 region: CASRPGQGEKTQYF. CDR3 DNA: TGTGCCAGCAGACCGGGACAGGGGGAAAAGACCCAGTACTTC. This chain joins TRBV7-9 and TRBJ2-5; TRBD1 agrees at 11 bases. The V segment lost 6 bases and the J segment 6 bases; nucleotides outside the gene matches: 6. Germline V lookup: CDR1 SEHNR, CDR2 FQNEAQ (reference sequence). The CDR3 sequence is 14 residues long.

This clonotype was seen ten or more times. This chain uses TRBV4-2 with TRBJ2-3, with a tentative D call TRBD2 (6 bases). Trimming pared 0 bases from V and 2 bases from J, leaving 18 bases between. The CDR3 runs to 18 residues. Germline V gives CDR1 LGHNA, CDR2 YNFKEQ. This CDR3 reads CASSQDHLGGTITDTQYF. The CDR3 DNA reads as TGTGCCAGCAGCCAAGATCACCTCGGGGGAACTATCACAGATACGCAGTATTTT.

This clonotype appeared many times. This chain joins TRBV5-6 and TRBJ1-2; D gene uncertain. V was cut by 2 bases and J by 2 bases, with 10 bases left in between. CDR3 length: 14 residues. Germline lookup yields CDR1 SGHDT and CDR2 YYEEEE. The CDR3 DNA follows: TGTGCCAGCAGCTTTGCAGAAGCAAACTATGGCTACACCTTC. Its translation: CASSFAEANYGYTF.

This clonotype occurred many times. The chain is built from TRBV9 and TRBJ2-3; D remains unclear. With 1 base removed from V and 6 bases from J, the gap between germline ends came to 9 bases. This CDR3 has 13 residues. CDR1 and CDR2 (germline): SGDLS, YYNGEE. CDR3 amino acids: CASSVNTVDTQYF. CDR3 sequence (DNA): TGTGCCAGCAGCGTAAACACGGTCGATACGCAGTATTTT.